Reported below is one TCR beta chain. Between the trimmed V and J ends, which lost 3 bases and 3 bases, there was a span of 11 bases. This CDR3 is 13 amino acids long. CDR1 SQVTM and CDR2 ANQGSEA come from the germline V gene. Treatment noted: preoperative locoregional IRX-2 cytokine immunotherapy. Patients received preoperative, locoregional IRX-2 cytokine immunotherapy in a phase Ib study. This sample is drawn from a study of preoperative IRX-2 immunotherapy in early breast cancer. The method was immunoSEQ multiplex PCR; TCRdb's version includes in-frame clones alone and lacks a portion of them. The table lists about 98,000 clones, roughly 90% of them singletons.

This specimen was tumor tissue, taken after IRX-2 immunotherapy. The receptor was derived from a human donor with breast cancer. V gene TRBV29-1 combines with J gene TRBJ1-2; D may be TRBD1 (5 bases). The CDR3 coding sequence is TGCAGCGTTGAGTACGGGGGAGACTATGGCTACACCTTC. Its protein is CSVEYGGDYGYTF.